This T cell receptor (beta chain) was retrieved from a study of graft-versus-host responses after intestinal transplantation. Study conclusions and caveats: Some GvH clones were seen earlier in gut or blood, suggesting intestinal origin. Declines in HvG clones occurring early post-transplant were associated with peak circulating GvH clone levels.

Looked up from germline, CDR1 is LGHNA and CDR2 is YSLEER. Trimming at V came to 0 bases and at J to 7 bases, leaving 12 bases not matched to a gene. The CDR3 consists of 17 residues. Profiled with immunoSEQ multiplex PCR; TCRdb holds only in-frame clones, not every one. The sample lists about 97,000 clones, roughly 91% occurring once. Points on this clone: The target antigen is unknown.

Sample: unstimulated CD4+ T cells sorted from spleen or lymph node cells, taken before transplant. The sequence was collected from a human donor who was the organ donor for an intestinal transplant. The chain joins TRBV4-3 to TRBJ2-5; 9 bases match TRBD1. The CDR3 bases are TGCGCCAGCAGCCAAGATTCCCCGGGACAGGGACGGACGACCCAGTACTTC. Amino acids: CASSQDSPGQGRTTQYF.